This entry describes one TCR beta chain. Germline V CDR1 and CDR2: MNHNY, SVGAGI (reference sequence). The CDR3 sequence is 16 residues long. V gave up 2 bases and J gave up 0 bases, with 13 bases separating them. Primers for the PCR totalled 60 Vbeta and 13 Jbeta. Profiling relied on immunoSEQ multiplex PCR, and the TCRdb table lists in-frame clones only, not all of them. The top ten clones hold about 1.2% of a sample with about 140,000 clones, roughly 73% of them seen once. This specimen belongs to a study of cytomegalovirus exposure and HLA in healthy donors. The rearrangement joins TRBV6-6 to TRBJ1-1; perhaps TRBD1 as D (5 bases). The sequenced sample was PBMCs. The sequence came from a woman between 40 and 50 years old in good health and CMV-seronegative. CDR3 sequence (DNA): TGTGCCAGCAGTTACAAATTCGAGGACATGAACACTGAAGCTTTCTTT. Translating it yields CASSYKFEDMNTEAFF.